This section outlines one T cell receptor beta chain sequence together with its context. This sample stems from a study of blood T cell repertoires in COVID-19. CDR3 length: 16 amino acids. CDR1 GTSNPN and CDR2 SVGIG come from the germline V gene (reference sequence). V lost 2 bases, J lost 3 bases, and 17 bases lay in between. Authors' analysis steps: Estimation of nucleated cell counts was performed using reference gene primer amplification. The data were produced by immunoSEQ multiplex PCR, yet TCRdb's version contains in-frame clones alone and is incomplete. Clonal size and the V and J genes are those of that table, whereas D and trimming came from the DNA. The table lists about 330,000 clones, more than 70% of them singletons.

The J gene is TRBJ1-3, the V gene TRBV30; D is possibly TRBD1 (6 bases). The receptor's source is a woman aged 45-59 years with acute or convalescent COVID-19. The sequenced material came from peripheral blood. The CDR3, as DNA: TGTGCCTGGAGTAGTTCGGGACACCACTTTGGAAACACCATATATTTT. This translates into CAWSSSGHHFGNTIYF.